The rows below give T cell receptor beta chains drawn from one sample of a study of T cell clonotyping in hematopoietic cell transplantation. Clones were sequenced by immunoSEQ multiplex PCR, and TCRdb holds only the in-frame ones, with some missing. Of about 15,000 clones in the sample, 60% to 85% were seen once. The sample consisted of peripheral blood mononuclear cells. The source is a woman aged 60-75 years in good health. Some clones in this sample may be carry-over from other donors' samples. The CDR3 runs from the conserved cysteine through the conserved F or W. Fields, in order: J gene, V gene, CDR3 protein.

>TRBJ2-7|TRBV29-1
CSAYTASSYEQYF
>TRBJ2-7|TRBV6-5
CASSYSGTGTYEQYF
>TRBJ1-4|TRBV9
CASSVGASTNEKLFF
>TRBJ2-1|TRBV29-1
CSVRGGQGFYNEQFF
>TRBJ2-7|TRBV30
CAWGEGTVSLGQYF
>TRBJ1-1|TRBV7-2
CASSPDRYPMNTEAFF
>TRBJ1-1|TRBV5-6
CASSYDLNTEAFF
>TRBJ2-5|TRBV25-1
CASSGPHGGETQYF
>TRBJ2-5|TRBV18
CASSPIRQQETQYF
>TRBJ2-3|TRBV19
CASSIQGTVVADTQYF
>TRBJ2-2|TRBV7-9
CASSLGPGPGELFF
>TRBJ1-4|TRBV4-3
CASSQGAGADEKLFF
>TRBJ1-1|TRBV30
CAWTSPGHRALYSEAFF
>TRBJ2-1|TRBV27
CASSLTAGGGNEQFF
>TRBJ2-3|TRBV6-1
CASYGGGAGDTQYF
>TRBJ1-4|TRBV4-3
CASSQDRVGEKLFF
>TRBJ1-4|TRBV4-3
CASSQDMGMLFF
>TRBJ2-5|TRBV6-1
CASSEEAGGIETQYF
>TRBJ1-5|TRBV6-6
CASSNSNSNQPQHF
>TRBJ1-1|TRBV29-1
CSVEDDENTEAFF
>TRBJ2-4|TRBV2
CASSQANEGYF
>TRBJ1-4|TRBV6-6
CASTNWQGNEKLFF
>TRBJ1-4|TRBV6-6
CASSSGLNEKLFF
>TRBJ2-1|TRBV14
CASSQDGSGWNEQFF